These 8 T cell receptor beta chains were sequenced from one sample in a study of T cells in Graves' hyperthyroidism and ophthalmopathy. Amplified regions were TCR beta CDR3 sequences from RNA transcripts. Initially, a first-round RT-PCR of the TCR CDR3 employed the HTBI primer set. TCRdb called the multiplex PCR reads again in MiXCR, with one record for every CDR3 protein. The profile shows 340,000 or so distinct CDR3 sequences, approximately 18% of them singletons. Sequencing was done on a sample of blood. Receptors were obtained from a woman aged 45-60 years with Graves' hyperthyroidism.

This clonotype was observed many times. The chain carries TRBV7-8 and TRBJ2-7; 7 bases match TRBD2. Germline V gives CDR1 SGHVS, CDR2 FQNEAQ. The CDR3 totals 15 residues. Trimming removed 7 bases from V and 0 bases from J; junction bases left unmatched: 9. The CDR3 loop reads CASKRSAGVSYEQYF. DNA for the CDR3: TGTGCCAGCAAAAGGTCGGCGGGAGTCTCCTACGAGCAGTACTTC.

This clonotype was seen a few times. The chain is built from TRBV20-1 and TRBJ2-2, with 9 bases aligning to TRBD2. The length of the CDR3 is 17 residues. Germline V gene sequence: CDR1 DFQATT, CDR2 SNEGSKA (reference sequence). V shed 2 bases and J 3 bases; nucleotides not matched to a gene: 10. CDR3 protein: CSARNQMTSGHTGELFF. The CDR3 DNA is TGCAGTGCTAGAAATCAAATGACTAGCGGACACACCGGGGAGCTGTTTTTT.

Concerning this clonotype: A read error may be the cause here, since a much bigger clone is one base away. This rearrangement joins TRBV2 to TRBJ2-4; D is undetermined. CDR1 is SNHLY, CDR2 FYNNEI, per germline. CDR3 length: 14 amino acids. V lost 5 bases and J lost 8, with 16 bases in between. The DNA for the CDR3 is TGTGCCAGCAGTCTTCAGGACGGATTGGACATTCAGTACTTC. As protein: CASSLQDGLDIQYF.

This clonotype was seen many times. The chain joins TRBV11-1 to TRBJ1-5; TRBD1 is a possible D gene (6 bases). This CDR3 comprises 13 residues. Between the trimmed V and J ends, which lost 5 bases and 7 bases, there was a span of 12 bases. CDR1 is SGHAT, CDR2 FQDESV, per germline (reference sequence). CDR3 protein: CASSAGARQPQHF. The CDR3 nucleotides are TGTGCCAGCAGCGCGGGGGCGCGGCAGCCCCAGCATTTT.

The chain has TRBV9 and TRBJ2-2, with 9 bases fitting TRBD1. Germline CDR1 SGDLS, CDR2 YYNGEE. V lost 3 bases and J lost 4; bases outside the gene matches: 13. CDR3 length: 18 residues. The CDR3 region has the DNA TGTGCCAGCAGCGCCTCAACAGGGGGCGTGCTCTCCACCGGGGAGCTGTTTTTT. Translation: CASSASTGGVLSTGELFF.

This clonotype was observed a few times. V gene TRBV2 combines with J gene TRBJ1-2; no definite D call. Germline CDR1 SNHLY, CDR2 FYNNEI. V lost 3 bases and J 4 bases, leaving 9 bases between the germline ends. The CDR3 length is 13 residues. DNA of the CDR3: TGTGCCAGCAGTGAGACGGAACTCTATGGCTACACCTTC. This translates into CASSETELYGYTF.

The V gene is TRBV5-1, the J gene TRBJ1-2, with D perhaps matching TRBD1 (5 bases). CDR1 SGHRS and CDR2 YFSETQ come from the germline V gene. The CDR3 consists of 13 residues. The germline V and J ends were trimmed by 2 bases and 6 bases, with 11 bases remaining between them. In DNA form, the CDR3 reads TGCGCCAGCAGCTTTACGGGGCAGGATGGCTACACCTTC. The encoded protein is CASSFTGQDGYTF. The entire variable domain, with the rest obtained from reference TRBV5-1 and TRBJ1-2, is as follows: KAGVTQTPRYLIKTRGQQVTLSCSPISGHRSVSWYQQTPGQGLQFLFEYFSETQRNKGNFPGRFSGRQFSNSRSEMNVSTLELGDSALYLCASSFTGQDGYTFGSGTRLTVV.

This clonotype was picked up a small number of times. The chain recombines TRBV2 with TRBJ1-5, with unresolved D. The CDR3 is 14 amino acids. The V end was cut by 2 bases, the J end by 9 bases, with 14 bases between. Germline assignment: CDR1 SNHLY and CDR2 FYNNEI. CDR3 protein: CASSEMVGQGPQHF. The CDR3 DNA is TGTGCCAGCAGTGAAATGGTGGGTCAAGGGCCCCAGCATTTT.